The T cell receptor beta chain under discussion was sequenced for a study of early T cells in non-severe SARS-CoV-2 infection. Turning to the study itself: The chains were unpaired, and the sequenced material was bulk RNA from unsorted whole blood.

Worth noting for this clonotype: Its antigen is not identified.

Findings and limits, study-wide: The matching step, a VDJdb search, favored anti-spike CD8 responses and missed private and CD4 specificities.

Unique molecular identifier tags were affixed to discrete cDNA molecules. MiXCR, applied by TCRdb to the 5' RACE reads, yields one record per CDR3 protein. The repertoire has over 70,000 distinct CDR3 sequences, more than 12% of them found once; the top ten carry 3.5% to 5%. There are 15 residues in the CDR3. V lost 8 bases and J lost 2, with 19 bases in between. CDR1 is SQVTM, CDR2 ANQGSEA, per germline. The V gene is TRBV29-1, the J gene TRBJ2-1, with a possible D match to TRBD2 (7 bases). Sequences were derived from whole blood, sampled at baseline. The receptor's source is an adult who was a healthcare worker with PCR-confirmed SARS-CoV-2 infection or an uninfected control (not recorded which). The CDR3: CSYKGGTETYNEQFF. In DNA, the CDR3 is TGCAGCTACAAGGGGGGGACGGAGACCTACAATGAGCAGTTCTTC.